The 9 T cell receptor beta chains below were found in one sample sequenced in a study of cytomegalovirus exposure and HLA in healthy donors. PCR amplification relied on 60 Vbeta primers (plus 13 Jbeta primers). Method: immunoSEQ multiplex PCR; TCRdb's copy keeps in-frame clones and lacks some. Here the sample table reports approximately 75,000 clones. The sample consisted of PBMCs. The receptors shown here come from a man aged 35-49 years in good health and CMV-seronegative.

The CDR3, as DNA: TGTGCCAGCGGACTCGGGCTTACTGAAGCTTTCTTT. Translation: CASGLGLTEAFF. The chain carries TRBV11-3 and TRBJ1-1; the D is unclear. In germline, CDR1 is SGHNT, CDR2 YENEEA. The CDR3 consists of 12 residues. V gave up 8 bases and J gave up 5 bases, with 12 bases separating them.

The chain carries TRBV30 and TRBJ1-2, with 9 bases identical to TRBD1. Trimming took 2 bases from V and 5 from J; bases not matched to a gene: 6. Germline-derived CDR1 and CDR2 are GTSNPN and SVGIG (reference sequence). The CDR3 sequence is 14 residues long. For the CDR3, the DNA is TGTGCCTGGAGTTCAGGACAGGGGTTTTATGGCTACACCTTC. The encoded protein is CAWSSGQGFYGYTF. Together with reference TRBV30 and TRBJ1-2, the CDR3 gives the full variable domain: SQTIHQWPATLVQPVGSPLSLECTVEGTSNPNLYWYRQAAGRGLQLLFYSVGIGQISSEVPQNLSASRPQDRQFILSSKKLLLSDSGFYLCAWSSGQGFYGYTFGSGTRLTVV.

The chain recombines TRBV21-1 with TRBJ2-1; the table calls TRBD2, which could not be checked here. TRBV21-1 is shown as a pseudogene. The CDR3 consists of 16 residues. The CDR3 nucleotides are TGTGCCAGCAGCCCACGGGGACTCCGGAACTACAATGAGCAGTTCTTC. As protein: CASSPRGLRNYNEQFF.

V and J are TRBV19 and TRBJ2-1; D possibly corresponds to TRBD1 (5 bases). CDR3 size: 15 residues. The V gene's germline CDR1 is LNHDA and CDR2 SQIVND (reference sequence). Between the trimmed V and J ends, which lost 5 bases and 4 bases, there was a span of 15 bases. The CDR3 here is CASSEDRQKYNEQFF. The CDR3 DNA follows: TGTGCCAGTAGTGAAGATAGACAGAAATACAATGAGCAGTTCTTC.

The chain uses TRBV4-3 and TRBJ2-3; 7 bases match TRBD1. CDR1 is LGHNA and CDR2 is YSLEER in the germline V gene. This CDR3 is built from 14 residues. V was clipped by 0 bases and J by 9 bases; unmatched bases: 6. CDR3 DNA: TGCGCCAGCAGCCAAGACGTAGGGGGCCTAACGCAGTATTTT. It translates to CASSQDVGGLTQYF.

The V and J genes are TRBV7-8 and TRBJ1-5; 10 bases are shared with TRBD1. V trimming: 5 bases; J trimming: 2 bases; junction bases outside the gene matches: 3. The CDR3 has 15 amino acids. Germline V lookup: CDR1 SGHVS, CDR2 FQNEAQ. Written as DNA, the CDR3 is TGTGCCAGCAGCGGGACAGGGGTGGGCAATCAGCCCCAGCATTTT. This translates into CASSGTGVGNQPQHF.

The chain has TRBV2 and TRBJ2-5; 12 bases are shared with TRBD2. This CDR3 comprises 14 residues. J lost 7 bases, V lost 8 bases, and 8 bases had no gene match. Per germline, CDR1 SNHLY and CDR2 FYNNEI. CDR3 bases: TGTGCCAGCCAAGGCTCGACTAGCGGGGGGACCCAGTACTTC. Encoded protein: CASQGSTSGGTQYF.

The genes are TRBV5-1 and TRBJ1-2; a weak D match, TRBD1 (5 bases). V lost 4 bases and J 0 bases, leaving 10 bases between the germline ends. CDR3 length equals 14 residues. Germline CDR1 reads SGHRS; CDR2 reads YFSETQ. The CDR3 nucleotides are TGCGCCAGCAGCCAAGGACACTCTAACTATGGCTACACCTTC. Its protein is CASSQGHSNYGYTF.

This chain uses TRBV7-2 with TRBJ2-5, with D perhaps TRBD1 (5 bases). Germline loops: CDR1 SGHTA, CDR2 FQGNSA. The germline V and J ends were trimmed by 6 bases and 3 bases, with 17 bases remaining between them. The CDR3 consists of 15 residues. CDR3 DNA: TGTGCCAGCAGTGCCACAGGCCGAGGAGAAGAGACCCAGTACTTC. Its translation: CASSATGRGEETQYF.